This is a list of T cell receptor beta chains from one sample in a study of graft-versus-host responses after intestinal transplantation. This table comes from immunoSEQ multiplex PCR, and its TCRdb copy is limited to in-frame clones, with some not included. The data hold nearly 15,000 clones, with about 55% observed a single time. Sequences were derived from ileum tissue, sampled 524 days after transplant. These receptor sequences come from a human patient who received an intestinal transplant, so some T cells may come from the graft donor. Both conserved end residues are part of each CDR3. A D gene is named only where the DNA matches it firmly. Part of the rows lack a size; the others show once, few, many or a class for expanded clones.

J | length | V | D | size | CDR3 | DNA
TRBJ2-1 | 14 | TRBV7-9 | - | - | CASSHRGPHNEQFF | TGTGCCAGCAGCCACCGGGGTCCCCACAATGAGCAGTTCTTC
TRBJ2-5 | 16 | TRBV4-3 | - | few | CASSQDLWTEQETQYF | TGCGCCAGCAGCCAAGATTTGTGGACAGAGCAAGAGACCCAGTACTTC
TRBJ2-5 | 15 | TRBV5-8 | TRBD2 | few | CASSTGLATQETQYF | TGTGCCAGCAGCACTGGACTAGCGACCCAAGAGACCCAGTACTTC
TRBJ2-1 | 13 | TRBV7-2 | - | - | CASSLARGNEQFF | TGTGCCAGCAGCTTAGCTCGGGGCAATGAGCAGTTCTTC
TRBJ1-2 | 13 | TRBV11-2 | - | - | CASSLDRANGYTF | TGTGCCAGCAGCTTAGACAGGGCGAACGGCTACACCTTC
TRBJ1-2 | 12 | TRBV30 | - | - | CAWSGPGPGYTF | TGTGCCTGGAGTGGACCAGGGCCTGGCTACACCTTC
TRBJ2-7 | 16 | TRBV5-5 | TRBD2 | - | CASSFLLAGTSYEQYF | TGTGCCAGCAGCTTCCTTCTAGCGGGGACCTCCTACGAGCAGTACTTC
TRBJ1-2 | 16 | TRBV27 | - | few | CASSLGSGRGHYGYTF | TGTGCCAGCAGTTTGGGGTCAGGCCGAGGGCACTATGGCTACACCTTC
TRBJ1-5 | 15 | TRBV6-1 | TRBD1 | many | CASSRTGDSNQPQHF | TGTGCCAGCAGTCGGACAGGAGATAGCAATCAGCCCCAGCATTTT
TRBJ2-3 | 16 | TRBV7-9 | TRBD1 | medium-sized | CASSQQVQGAADTQYF | TGTGCCAGCAGCCAACAAGTGCAGGGGGCCGCAGATACGCAGTATTTT
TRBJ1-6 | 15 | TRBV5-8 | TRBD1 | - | CASSFTDREGSPLHF | TGTGCCAGCAGCTTCACCGACAGGGAAGGTTCACCCCTCCACTTT
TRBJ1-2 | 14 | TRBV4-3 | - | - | CASSQGSRDYGYTF | TGCGCCAGCAGCCAAGGTTCCCGGGACTATGGCTACACCTTC
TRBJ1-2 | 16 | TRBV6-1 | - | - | CASSEIVGRDREGYTF | TGTGCCAGCAGTGAAATAGTAGGGAGGGACCGCGAGGGCTACACCTTC
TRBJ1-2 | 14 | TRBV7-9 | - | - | CASSLEGRAYGYTF | TGTGCCAGCAGCTTGGAGGGAAGGGCTTATGGCTACACCTTC
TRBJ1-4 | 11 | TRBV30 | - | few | CAWSVNEKLFF | TGTGCCTGGAGCGTAAATGAAAAACTGTTTTTT
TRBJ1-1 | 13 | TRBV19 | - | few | CASSPDWNTEAFF | TGTGCCAGTAGTCCGGACTGGAACACTGAAGCTTTCTTT
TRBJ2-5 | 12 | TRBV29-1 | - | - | CSVVPDGETQYF | TGCAGCGTTGTACCCGACGGGGAGACCCAGTACTTC
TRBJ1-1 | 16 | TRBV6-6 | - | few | CASSYESWGPNTEAFF | TGTGCCAGCAGTTACGAAAGCTGGGGCCCGAACACTGAAGCTTTCTTT
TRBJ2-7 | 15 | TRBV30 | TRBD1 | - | CAWSVGQSTTGEQYF | TGTGCCTGGAGTGTGGGACAGTCGACGACGGGGGAGCAGTACTTC
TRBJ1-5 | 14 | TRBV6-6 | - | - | CASSYGAELQPQHF | TGTGCCAGCAGTTACGGGGCAGAACTACAGCCCCAGCATTTT
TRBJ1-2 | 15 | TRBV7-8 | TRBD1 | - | CASSLETGGTYGYTF | TGTGCCAGCAGCTTAGAGACAGGGGGGACCTATGGCTACACCTTC
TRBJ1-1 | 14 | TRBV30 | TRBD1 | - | CAWCRTGGDTEAFF | TGTGCCTGGTGCAGGACAGGGGGCGACACTGAAGCTTTCTTT
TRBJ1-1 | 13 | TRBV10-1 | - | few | CASSELGAREAFF | TGCGCCAGCAGTGAGCTGGGGGCTCGAGAAGCTTTCTTT
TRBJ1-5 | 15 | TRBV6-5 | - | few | CASSYSGQGNQPQHF | TGTGCCAGCAGTTACTCAGGTCAGGGGAATCAGCCCCAGCATTTT
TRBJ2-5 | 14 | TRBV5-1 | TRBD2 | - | CASSLASGQETQYF | TGCGCCAGCAGCTTGGCTAGCGGCCAAGAGACCCAGTACTTC
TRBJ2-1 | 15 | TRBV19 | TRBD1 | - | CASSPTGTGANEQFF | TGTGCCAGTAGTCCCACCGGGACAGGCGCCAATGAGCAGTTCTTC
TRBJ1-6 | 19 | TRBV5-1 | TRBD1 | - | CASRSRSGQSLSYNSPLHF | TGCGCCAGCAGATCCCGTTCGGGACAGTCCCTCTCCTATAATTCACCCCTCCACTTT